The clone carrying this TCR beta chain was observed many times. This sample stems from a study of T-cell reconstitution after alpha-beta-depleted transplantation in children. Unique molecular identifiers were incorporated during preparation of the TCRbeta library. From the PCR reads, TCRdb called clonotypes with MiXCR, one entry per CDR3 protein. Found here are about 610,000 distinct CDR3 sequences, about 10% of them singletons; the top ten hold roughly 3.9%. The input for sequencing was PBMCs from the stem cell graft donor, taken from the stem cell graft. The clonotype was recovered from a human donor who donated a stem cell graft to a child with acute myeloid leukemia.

The CDR3 nucleotides read TGTGCCAGCAGCTTTCCAACAGGAAGCACAGATACGCAGTATTTT. Its translation is CASSFPTGSTDTQYF. V gene TRBV5-4 combines with J gene TRBJ2-3, with D maybe TRBD1 (5 bases). CDR3 size: 15 residues. Germline V gives CDR1 SGHNT, CDR2 YYREEE (reference sequence). V lost 2 bases, J lost 0 bases, and 10 bases lay in between.